Listed here are 28 T cell receptor beta chains from one sample, sequenced in a study of blood T cell repertoires in COVID-19. Repertoires were generated with immunoSEQ multiplex PCR, while TCRdb's copy carries only in-frame clones and drops some. In the table there are about 75,000 clones, 70% to 85% of which are singletons. Sequencing used peripheral blood. The receptor source for this set is a woman aged 50 to 60 with acute or convalescent COVID-19.

This clone was detected once. This chain connects TRBV6-1 to TRBJ2-3, with TRBD2 identical over 8 bases. Germline loops: CDR1 MNHNS, CDR2 SASEGT. With 3 bases clipped from V and 2 bases from J, the junction kept 7 bases outside the gene matches. The CDR3 runs to 16 residues. CDR3 DNA: TGTGCCAGCAGTGACAGCGGGAGAGGTCACACAGATACGCAGTATTTT. Encoded protein: CASSDSGRGHTDTQYF.

This rearrangement joins TRBV29-1 to TRBJ1-4; 7 bases map to TRBD1. J was trimmed by 3 bases and V by 7 bases; bases with no gene match: 11. The CDR3 consists of 15 residues. From germline, CDR1 is SQVTM and CDR2 ANQGSEA. Here the CDR3 reads CSAKEGTASNEKLFF. DNA of the CDR3: TGCAGCGCCAAAGAAGGGACAGCATCTAATGAAAAACTGTTTTTT.

This chain links TRBV30 with TRBJ2-5; no reliable D call. Per germline, CDR1 GTSNPN and CDR2 SVGIG (reference sequence). The CDR3 totals 13 residues. The ends were cut back, 3 bases at V and 1 base at J, with 9 bases in the middle. The CDR3 loop is CAWSSGIQETQYF. Written as DNA, the CDR3 is TGTGCCTGGAGCTCGGGTATCCAAGAGACCCAGTACTTC.

The J gene is TRBJ2-2, the V gene TRBV7-3; D perhaps matches TRBD2 (6 bases). CDR1 is SGHTA, CDR2 FQGTGA, per germline. CDR3 length: 19 amino acids. V shed 5 bases and J shed 6 bases, with 28 bases lying between them. The CDR3 protein is CASSALSGYRLDPSGELFF. In DNA, the CDR3 is TGTGCCAGCAGCGCCCTTAGCGGTTACCGTCTCGATCCCTCCGGGGAGCTGTTTTTT.

The V and J genes are TRBV12-3 or TRBV12-4 and TRBJ2-1; the match to TRBD2 covers 7 bases. Trimming took 11 bases from V and 6 from J; bases not matched to a gene: 10. The CDR3 is 13 amino acids. The CDR3 coding sequence is TGTGCCTCCTCTTCCTGGACTAGCAATGAGCAGTTCTTC. Amino acids: CASSSWTSNEQFF.

The chain employs TRBV7-9 and TRBJ1-2, with 11 bases that match TRBD1. The CDR3 is made up of 14 amino acids. CDR1 and CDR2 from the germline V gene are SEHNR and FQNEAQ (reference sequence). The ends lost 4 bases at V and 8 bases at J; junction bases unmatched: 6. The CDR3 sequence: CASSSGTGGRGYTF. CDR3 nucleotides: TGTGCCAGCAGCTCCGGGACAGGGGGAAGGGGCTACACCTTC.

This chain uses TRBV12-5 with TRBJ1-1; D gene ambiguous. The germline V and J ends were trimmed by 0 bases and 1 base, with 9 bases remaining between them. Germline CDR1 reads LGHNT; CDR2 reads FRNRAP. This CDR3 contains 15 residues. CDR3 residues: CASGLVLGRNTEAFF. CDR3 in DNA: TGTGCTAGTGGTTTGGTATTGGGGAGGAACACTGAAGCTTTCTTT.

On this clone: Other DNA sequences in the same sample also yield this CDR3. The chain has TRBV7-2 and TRBJ1-5; perhaps TRBD1 as D (6 bases). V shed 5 bases and J shed 6 bases, with 14 bases lying between them. This CDR3 is 14 amino acids long. Germline CDR1 and CDR2: SGHTA and FQGNSA. The CDR3 nucleotides read TGTGCCAGCAGCGGACGGGGGGGCGGTCAGCCCCAGCATTTT. Amino acids: CASSGRGGGQPQHF.

This sequence joins TRBV28 and TRBJ2-7; TRBD2 agrees at 8 bases. The V and J ends lost 1 base and 2 bases, in that order; junction bases with no gene match: 4. CDR3 length: 15 amino acids. Per germline, CDR1 MDHEN and CDR2 SYDVKM. The CDR3 loop is CASSLSLAGTYEQYF. In DNA form, the CDR3 reads TGTGCCAGCAGTTTATCATTAGCGGGGACCTACGAGCAGTACTTC.

The chain links TRBV7-3 to TRBJ2-5; D perhaps matches TRBD1 (5 bases). The CDR3 has 13 residues. CDR1 is SGHTA and CDR2 is FQGTGA in the germline V gene. V was pared by 3 bases and J by 2 bases, with 7 bases between. The CDR3 protein is CASSLGPQETQYF. CDR3 bases: TGTGCCAGCAGCTTGGGGCCGCAAGAGACCCAGTACTTC. Based on the CDR3 plus reference TRBV7-3 and TRBJ2-5, the full variable domain is GAGVSQTPSNKVTEKGKYVELRCDPISGHTALYWYRQSLGQGPEFLIYFQGTGAADDSGLPNDRFFAVRPEGSVSTLKIQRTERGDSAVYLCASSLGPQETQYFGPGTRLLVL.

The V gene is TRBV15, the J gene TRBJ1-2; 7 bases map to TRBD1. The CDR3 consists of 17 residues. V lost 0 bases to trimming and J lost 6 bases; unmatched junction nucleotides: 13. The germline V gene has CDR1 LNHNV and CDR2 YYDKDF (reference sequence). The CDR3: CATSREGGGALKDGYTF. The DNA for the CDR3 is TGTGCCACCAGCAGAGAAGGAGGGGGCGCCTTAAAGGATGGCTACACCTTC. Using reference TRBV15 and TRBJ1-2 for the parts outside the CDR3, the full variable domain is DAMVIQNPRYQVTQFGKPVTLSCSQTLNHNVMYWYQQKSSQAPKLLFHYYDKDFNNEADTPDNFQSRRPNTSFCFLDIRSPGLGDTAMYLCATSREGGGALKDGYTFGSGTRLTVV.

The rearrangement joins TRBV5-1 to TRBJ1-1, with a weak D call TRBD1 (6 bases). The CDR3 runs 14 residues. The germline V gene has CDR1 SGHRS and CDR2 YFSETQ. Trimming took off 5 bases at V and 6 bases at J, with 17 bases between the two ends. CDR3 loop: CASSPGQMRAEAFF. The CDR3 DNA reads as TGCGCCAGCAGTCCAGGACAGATGAGGGCTGAAGCTTTCTTT.

The chain couples TRBV2 to TRBJ2-7; a possible D gene is TRBD2 (6 bases). The CDR3 spans 12 residues. Trimming stripped 3 bases from V and 3 bases from J, with 6 bases between. Germline assignment: CDR1 SNHLY and CDR2 FYNNEI. For the CDR3, the DNA is TGTGCCAGCAGTGAGGGGGGCTACGAGCAGTACTTC. This gives the protein CASSEGGYEQYF.

The chain links TRBV28 to TRBJ2-7, with D hard to call. V was clipped by 6 bases and J by 2 bases, with 14 bases between them. The CDR3 has 14 residues. Germline V gene sequence: CDR1 MDHEN, CDR2 SYDVKM. The DNA for the CDR3 is TGTGCCAGCAGGGAATTCTACAGTACCTACGAGCAGTACTTC. Translated, it gives CASREFYSTYEQYF.

V usage is TRBV19 and J usage is TRBJ2-1; the match to TRBD2 covers 15 bases. V was clipped by 3 bases and J by 6 bases; unmatched bases: 6. The CDR3 length is 17 residues. Per germline, CDR1 LNHDA and CDR2 SQIVND (reference sequence). The CDR3 nucleotides are TGTGCCAGTAGTATTGGGACTAGCGGGGGGTCGATCAATGAGCAGTTCTTC. Its protein is CASSIGTSGGSINEQFF.

This chain joins TRBV5-1 and TRBJ1-1, with D uncertain. CDR1 and CDR2 (germline): SGHRS, YFSETQ. Trimming left V 1 base short and J 5 bases short, with 15 bases between. This CDR3 contains 15 residues. For the CDR3, the DNA is TGCGCCAGCAGCTTGAAAGAGGGAGGGAGAACTGAAGCTTTCTTT. This gives the protein CASSLKEGGRTEAFF.

This clone appeared once. The chain couples TRBV28 to TRBJ1-4; D perhaps matches TRBD1 (6 bases). CDR1 and CDR2 from the germline V gene are MDHEN and SYDVKM. V dropped 4 bases and J dropped 5 bases, with 17 bases sitting between them. This CDR3 comprises 16 residues. CDR3 sequence: CASSSAGGRENEKLFF. The DNA for the CDR3 is TGTGCCAGCAGTTCAGCTGGGGGCAGGGAGAATGAAAAACTGTTTTTT.

The chain carries TRBV18 and TRBJ1-1; no reliable D call. The CDR3 covers 13 residues. The V end was cut by 3 bases, the J end by 5 bases, with 10 bases between. Germline V gene sequence: CDR1 KGHSH, CDR2 LQKENI. The CDR3 nucleotides are TGTGCCAGCTCACCTAGCGGGGAGACTGAAGCTTTCTTT. This gives the protein CASSPSGETEAFF.

V and J are TRBV18 and TRBJ1-1; D call uncertain. CDR3 length: 13 residues. With 4 bases removed from V and 1 base from J, the gap between germline ends came to 7 bases. Germline lookup yields CDR1 KGHSH and CDR2 LQKENI. The CDR3 DNA follows: TGTGCCAGCTCACTTGACACGAACACTGAAGCTTTCTTT. This sequence encodes CASSLDTNTEAFF.

The chain links TRBV5-6 to TRBJ1-5; D is perhaps TRBD1 (5 bases). Per the germline V gene, CDR1 is SGHDT and CDR2 is YYEEEE. The CDR3 runs 12 residues. The V gene lost 3 bases and the J gene lost 12 bases, with 13 bases spanning the gap. CDR3 sequence: CASSSMGRLQHF. The CDR3 region has the DNA TGTGCCAGCAGCTCGATGGGGCGGCTCCAGCATTTT.

The chain couples TRBV10-3 to TRBJ2-7, with D possibly TRBD2 on 6 matching bases. Germline V gene sequence: CDR1 ENHRY, CDR2 SYGVKD. The CDR3 runs to 13 residues. The V end lost 10 bases, the J end lost 2 bases, and 15 bases lay between the germline ends. CDR3 loop: CATRLVGAYEQYF. The DNA for the CDR3 is TGTGCCACCCGACTAGTGGGAGCCTACGAGCAGTACTTC.

The chain employs TRBV7-2 and TRBJ2-1, with D maybe TRBD1 (6 bases). Per germline, CDR1 SGHTA and CDR2 FQGNSA. This CDR3 spans 13 amino acids. Trimming took 3 bases from V and 6 from J, leaving 9 bases between them. The CDR3 region has the DNA TGTGCCAGCAGCTTCGGACAGTTCAATGAGCAGTTCTTC. Residues: CASSFGQFNEQFF.

V usage is TRBV28 and J usage is TRBJ2-5, with D perhaps matching TRBD2 (6 bases). The CDR3 extends over 18 amino acids. The ends were cut back, 3 bases at V and 3 bases at J, with 23 bases in the middle. In germline, CDR1 is MDHEN, CDR2 SYDVKM. The CDR3 nucleotides are TGTGCCAGCAGTTTTTTTCTTGCGTCGGGGGAGTTAGAAGAGACCCAGTACTTC. It encodes CASSFFLASGELEETQYF.

The rearrangement joins TRBV30 to TRBJ2-6, with D possibly being TRBD1 (7 bases). Per the germline V gene, CDR1 is GTSNPN and CDR2 is SVGIG (reference sequence). V was cut by 7 bases and J by 0 bases, with 19 bases left in between. The CDR3 runs to 17 residues. The CDR3 sequence is CAYGSPDRTSGANVLTF. The CDR3 DNA follows: TGTGCCTACGGGAGCCCGGACAGGACCTCTGGGGCCAACGTCCTGACTTTC. Complete variable domain (other parts from reference TRBV30 and TRBJ2-6): SQTIHQWPATLVQPVGSPLSLECTVEGTSNPNLYWYRQAAGRGLQLLFYSVGIGQISSEVPQNLSASRPQDRQFILSSKKLLLSDSGFYLCAYGSPDRTSGANVLTFGAGSRLTVL.

V usage is TRBV5-5 and J usage is TRBJ1-4, with D possibly being TRBD1 (6 bases). The CDR3 runs 14 residues. Per the germline V gene, CDR1 is SGHKS and CDR2 is YYEKEE (reference sequence). Trimming took 6 bases from V and 4 from J, leaving 13 bases between them. This CDR3 is CASNRQGFNEKLFF. As DNA, the CDR3 is TGTGCCAGCAATCGTCAGGGGTTTAATGAAAAACTGTTTTTT.

This clone was counted only a few times. The chain employs TRBV7-2 and TRBJ1-5; D is unresolved. Germline lookup yields CDR1 SGHTA and CDR2 FQGNSA. Trimming shortened V by 2 bases and J by 3 bases, and 8 bases separated the two germline ends. The CDR3 runs to 14 residues. Here the CDR3 reads CASSLNSPNQPQHF. The DNA for the CDR3 is TGTGCCAGCAGCTTAAACTCTCCCAATCAGCCCCAGCATTTT.

The CDR3 is CASSLNLGTGTNEQFF. In nucleotides, the CDR3 is TGTGCCAGCAGCTTAAATTTAGGGACAGGGACGAATGAGCAGTTCTTC. This chain joins TRBV7-3 and TRBJ2-1; 9 bases map to TRBD1. This CDR3 contains 16 residues. CDR1 is SGHTA, CDR2 FQGTGA, per germline. V was clipped by 1 base and J by 7 bases; unmatched bases: 8.

The chain is built from TRBV11-2 and TRBJ1-4; 7 bases are a match to TRBD1. The germline V gene encodes CDR1 SGHAT and CDR2 FQNNGV. The V gene end was trimmed by 1 base and the J gene end by 4 bases; junction bases not matched to a gene: 6. The CDR3 spans 16 residues. In DNA form, the CDR3 reads TGTGCCAGCAGCTTAGGACTTCGACAGGGTAATGAAAAACTGTTTTTT. Translation gives CASSLGLRQGNEKLFF.